The clone carrying this TCR beta chain was detected only once. The data are from a study of blood T cell repertoires in COVID-19. The wider study: T cells, B-cell-depleted T cells, or PBMCs provided the cDNA or gDNA that served as material.

Produced via immunoSEQ multiplex PCR; TCRdb's table is partial and in-frame only. The data contain 160,000 or so clones, 82% of them singletons. There are 13 residues in the CDR3. V was clipped by 2 bases and J by 4 bases, with 12 bases between them. The V gene's germline CDR1 is GTSNPN and CDR2 SVGIG (reference sequence). Source material: peripheral blood. This TCR derives from a woman aged 70-85 years with acute or convalescent COVID-19. This sequence joins TRBV30 and TRBJ2-7; D remains unclear. CDR3 in DNA: TGTGCCTGGAGTCCAAGAGAGCGTTACGAGCAGTACTTC. Its translation: CAWSPRERYEQYF.